This T cell receptor (beta chain) is drawn from a study of T cells after yellow fever vaccination. Germline V gene sequence: CDR1 SGHTA, CDR2 FQGNSA. There are 14 residues in the CDR3. Deletions cut 2 bases from V and 1 base from J, with 6 bases between. On this clonotype itself: What it binds is not known.

Conversion of TCR transcripts into cDNA relied on 5'RACE template switching, which added a universal primer site and UMIs. TCRdb used MiXCR to reprocess the 5' RACE reads, holding one entry per CDR3 protein. The table records some 290,000 distinct CDR3 sequences, approximately 11% of them present only once. Notes on the study in general: Detected again after the booster were most primary-vaccination clones, at nearly 97% CD4 and more than 70% CD8. In FACS-sorted repertoires, abundant clonotypes from the bulk population could appear as contaminants. Some clonotypes, a small share, were shared between CD4 and CD8 compartments.

This receptor was taken from a man younger than 35 who received the YFV17D yellow fever vaccine. This chain uses TRBV7-2 with TRBJ2-4, with D hard to call. The material was CD4+ T cells sorted from PBMCs, obtained 45 days after the yellow fever booster vaccination. For the CDR3, the DNA is TGTGCCAGCAGCTTATCGCGGGCCAAAAACATTCAGTACTTC. It yields the protein CASSLSRAKNIQYF.